Below are 18 T cell receptor beta chains sequenced from a single sample in a study of blood T cell repertoires in COVID-19. This table comes from immunoSEQ multiplex PCR, and its TCRdb copy is limited to in-frame clones, with some not included. The sample includes around 200,000 clones, roughly 83% of them seen just once. The source material was peripheral blood. The source is a woman aged 40-49 years with COVID-19, enrolled during active disease.

The chain combines TRBV3-1 (or the pseudogene TRBV3-2) with TRBJ1-2, with D maybe TRBD1 (5 bases). Germline values: CDR1 LGHDT, CDR2 YNNKEL (reference sequence). The ends were cut back, 4 bases at V and 7 bases at J, with 19 bases in the middle. The CDR3 is made up of 15 amino acids. The CDR3 spells CASSPPGGGSGGYTF. DNA of the CDR3: TGTGCCAGCAGCCCGCCCGGGGGGGGATCAGGTGGCTACACCTTC.

The chain employs TRBV3-1 (or the pseudogene TRBV3-2) and TRBJ1-1; tentatively, D is TRBD1 (6 bases). The V gene's germline CDR1 is LGHDT and CDR2 YNNKEL (reference sequence). The CDR3 runs 12 residues. V gave up 2 bases and J gave up 11 bases, with 12 bases separating them. CDR3 in amino acids: CASSQLGGPAFF. The CDR3 DNA is TGTGCCAGCAGCCAACTCGGGGGGCCTGCTTTCTTT.

This sequence joins TRBV28 and TRBJ1-1, with a possible D match to TRBD1 (6 bases). Trimming pared 6 bases from V and 11 bases from J, leaving 19 bases between. The CDR3 covers 13 residues. Germline CDR1 is MDHEN and CDR2 is SYDVKM. CDR3 residues: CASSSGAYERAFF. As DNA, the CDR3 is TGTGCCAGCAGCTCAGGGGCCTACGAACGGGCTTTCTTT.

This sequence joins TRBV25-1 and TRBJ2-3, with 7 positions matching TRBD2. Germline assignment: CDR1 MGHDK and CDR2 SYGVNS. The CDR3 loop spans 14 amino acids. Losses at the gene ends were 6 bases for V and 2 bases for J; bases not matched to a gene: 5. The CDR3 sequence is CASSRDYTTDTQYF. CDR3 DNA sequence: TGTGCCAGCAGCCGGGACTACACCACAGATACGCAGTATTTT.

This clone was seen once. The V call is TRBV12-2, the J call TRBJ2-1; the DNA was not compared with TRBD2, the D call given in the table. TRBV12-2 is noted as a pseudogene. CDR3 length: 17 residues. The CDR3 DNA sequence: TGTGCAAGTCGCTTAGGGGAGCGGGAGATCGGATACAATGAGCAGTTCTTC. Protein product: CASRLGEREIGYNEQFF.

The genes are TRBV5-8 and TRBJ2-1; a possible D gene is TRBD2 (5 bases). This CDR3 region has 13 residues. The V end was cut by 0 bases, the J end by 9 bases, with 10 bases between. The germline V gene encodes CDR1 SGHTS and CDR2 YDEGEE. The CDR3 nucleotides are TGTGCCAGCAGCTTGGAGGTAGCGCGTGAGCAGTTCTTC. Translation gives CASSLEVAREQFF.

This chain uses TRBV6-6 with TRBJ1-1; D is perhaps TRBD1 (6 bases). Germline loops: CDR1 MNHNY, CDR2 SVGAGI (reference sequence). This CDR3 comprises 17 residues. V dropped 5 bases and J dropped 4 bases, with 23 bases sitting between them. CDR3 bases: TGTGCCAGCAGTCCCCGGGACAAAGGTGGTTGGAGCACTGAAGCTTTCTTT. Its protein product is CASSPRDKGGWSTEAFF.

The V call is TRBV27, the J call TRBJ1-5, with D perhaps TRBD1 (6 bases). V was trimmed by 2 bases and J by 5 bases, leaving 13 bases between them. This CDR3 region has 15 residues. Germline V gives CDR1 MNHEY, CDR2 SMNVEV (reference sequence). For the CDR3, the DNA is TGTGCCAGCAGTTTAAGGCCGGGGGGCGATCAGCCCCAGCATTTT. This sequence encodes CASSLRPGGDQPQHF.

The rearrangement uses TRBV15 and TRBJ1-5, with 7 positions matching TRBD1. The germline CDR1 and CDR2 sequences are LNHNV and YYDKDF (reference sequence). J lost 6 bases, V lost 3 bases, and 8 bases had no gene match. This CDR3 comprises 15 residues. CDR3: CATSRPTGLGQPQHF. In DNA form, the CDR3 reads TGTGCCACCAGCAGGCCGACAGGGCTAGGTCAGCCCCAGCATTTT.

This rearrangement joins TRBV5-5 to TRBJ2-1; possible D gene TRBD1, 6 bases. The CDR3 covers 14 residues. Germline CDR1 and CDR2: SGHKS and YYEKEE (reference sequence). The germline V and J ends were trimmed by 4 bases and 3 bases, with 11 bases remaining between them. In DNA, the CDR3 is TGTGCCAGCAGCCCACAGGGACACTACAATGAGCAGTTCTTC. The encoded protein is CASSPQGHYNEQFF.

This clone was counted between two and nine times. The chain recombines TRBV6-6 with TRBJ1-5, with TRBD1 matching over 8 bases. The CDR3 is 15 amino acids. Germline values: CDR1 MNHNY, CDR2 SVGAGI (reference sequence). V shed 6 bases and J 5 bases; nucleotides not matched to a gene: 9. CDR3 nucleotides: TGTGCCAGCAGATATGGACAGGGACGGGATCAGCCCCAGCATTTT. Protein: CASRYGQGRDQPQHF.

J is TRBJ1-1 and V is TRBV24-1; D gene uncertain. The CDR3 runs 12 residues. Germline values: CDR1 KGHDR, CDR2 SFDVKD. Trimming left V 4 bases short and J 11 bases short, with 13 bases between. CDR3 in DNA: TGTGCCACCAGTGACGGAGAATACCCTGCTTTCTTT. Its protein product is CATSDGEYPAFF.

The rearrangement joins TRBV5-1 to TRBJ2-7; 9 bases fit TRBD1. This CDR3 has 15 amino acids. The V gene end was trimmed by 4 bases and the J gene end by 2 bases; junction bases not matched to a gene: 7. Germline V CDR1 and CDR2: SGHRS, YFSETQ. The CDR3 DNA follows: TGCGCCAGCAGCCTCCAACAGGGGGCGGCCTACGAGCAGTACTTC. This codes for CASSLQQGAAYEQYF.

This chain uses TRBV20-1 with TRBJ2-1; 8 nucleotides agree with TRBD2. V trimming: 5 bases; J trimming: 13 bases; junction bases outside the gene matches: 7. Germline-derived CDR1 and CDR2 are DFQATT and SNEGSKA (reference sequence). The CDR3 has 11 residues. Written as DNA, the CDR3 is TGCAGTGCTCCCTCGGGGGGGTTACAGTTCTTC. Protein sequence: CSAPSGGLQFF.

The V and J genes are TRBV11-2 and TRBJ1-4; TRBD1 might be the D (6 bases). CDR1 is SGHAT, CDR2 FQNNGV, per germline. Between the trimmed V and J ends, which lost 4 bases and 4 bases, there was a span of 16 bases. This CDR3 comprises 16 residues. The CDR3 reads CASSSYTTGDNEKLFF. The CDR3 DNA reads as TGTGCCAGCAGCTCCTACACGACAGGTGATAATGAAAAACTGTTTTTT.

The V gene is TRBV18, the J gene TRBJ2-7; D is perhaps TRBD2 (5 bases). V lost 3 bases, J lost 4 bases, and 13 bases lay in between. The CDR3 contains 14 residues. Per germline, CDR1 KGHSH and CDR2 LQKENI. CDR3 protein: CASSPRRTDYEQYF. The CDR3 DNA reads as TGTGCCAGCTCACCGCGGAGGACGGATTACGAGCAGTACTTC.

The gene calls are TRBV3-1 (or the pseudogene TRBV3-2) and TRBJ1-1, with TRBD1 as a possible D gene (5 bases). This CDR3 spans 16 amino acids. V was shortened by 0 bases and J by 1 base, with 12 bases between the two germline ends. Looked up from germline, CDR1 is LGHDT and CDR2 is YNNKEL (reference sequence). CDR3 loop: CASSQDLGVGNTEAFF. CDR3 nucleotides: TGTGCCAGCAGCCAAGATCTAGGGGTGGGGAACACTGAAGCTTTCTTT.

J is TRBJ1-1 and V is TRBV18; 7 nucleotides align to TRBD1. The CDR3 spans 15 residues. CDR1 KGHSH and CDR2 LQKENI come from the germline V gene. The J segment lost 0 bases and the V segment lost 5 bases, leaving 6 bases of the junction unmatched. DNA for the CDR3: TGTGCCAGCTCAACCAGGGGGGTCTTGAACACTGAAGCTTTCTTT. Translated, it gives CASSTRGVLNTEAFF.